The T cell receptor (beta chain) under discussion was sequenced for a study of blood T cell repertoires in COVID-19. This clone was observed once. Generated by immunoSEQ multiplex PCR, the TCRdb table keeps only in-frame clones and is missing some. The sample consists of about 220,000 clones, about 85% of them appearing once. V dropped 1 base and J dropped 5 bases, with 9 bases sitting between them. The CDR3 has 13 amino acids. Germline V CDR1 and CDR2: SGHRS, YFSETQ. The source material was peripheral blood. This chain connects TRBV5-1 to TRBJ2-5, with TRBD2 as a possible D gene (6 bases). The receptor was isolated from a woman aged 55-69 years who had recovered from COVID-19. The CDR3: CASSLSGEETQYF. CDR3 DNA: TGCGCCAGCAGCTTGTCGGGAGAGGAGACCCAGTACTTC.